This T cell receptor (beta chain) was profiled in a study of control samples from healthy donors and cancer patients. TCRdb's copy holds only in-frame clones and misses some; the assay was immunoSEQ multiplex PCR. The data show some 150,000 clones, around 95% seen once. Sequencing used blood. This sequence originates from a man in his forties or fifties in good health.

CDR3 bases: TGTGCCAGCTCACCAACAGGCACTGAAGCTTTCTTT. Translation gives CASSPTGTEAFF. The V gene is TRBV18, the J gene TRBJ1-1, with D perhaps matching TRBD1 (5 bases). CDR1 is KGHSH, CDR2 LQKENI, per germline. Trimming pared 2 bases from V and 4 bases from J, leaving 5 bases between. The CDR3 covers 12 residues.